The next 17 T cell receptor beta chains were all read from a single sample in a study of response to subunit inactivated influenza vaccine. TCRdb independently ran MiXCR on the RT-PCR reads; one entry per CDR3 protein. The top ten clones hold roughly 10% of a sample with over 750,000 distinct CDR3 sequences, less than 25% of them seen once. Sequencing used PBMCs from blood, obtained roughly 5 days after vaccination. The receptors shown here come from a man aged 50 to 59 who received an inactivated influenza vaccine.

This clonotype was observed at least ten times. The V gene is TRBV10-3, the J gene TRBJ2-2; 12 bases align to TRBD2. Trimming at V came to 5 bases and at J to 1 base, leaving 8 bases not matched to a gene. Germline-derived CDR1 and CDR2 are ENHRY and SYGVKD. The CDR3 spans 18 residues. CDR3 in DNA: TGTGCCATCAGTAGAGGACTAGCGGGGATAATGAACACCGGGGAGCTGTTTTTT. Translated: CAISRGLAGIMNTGELFF.

This clonotype was seen more than once but under ten times. The V and J genes are TRBV14 and TRBJ1-1; D remains unclear. V lost 2 bases to trimming and J lost 0 bases, with 7 bases between them. Germline V CDR1 and CDR2: SGHDN, FVKESK. There are 14 residues in the CDR3. The CDR3 nucleotides read TGTGCCAGCAGCCAAACAGTCATGAACACTGAAGCTTTCTTT. Translating gives CASSQTVMNTEAFF.

At least ten counts were recorded for this clonotype. The chain joins TRBV7-2 to TRBJ2-3, with TRBD2 identical over 8 bases. In germline, CDR1 is SGHTA, CDR2 FQGNSA. The trim removed 1 base at V and 11 bases at J, leaving 5 bases unmatched. This CDR3 contains 13 residues. CDR3 in DNA: TGTGCCAGCAGCTTAGTTGGGCTAGCGGGGCAGTATTTT. Translating gives CASSLVGLAGQYF. The full variable domain, with the rest looked up from reference TRBV7-2 and TRBJ2-3, is GAGVSQSPSNKVTEKGKDVELRCDPISGHTALYWYRQSLGQGLEFLIYFQGNSAPDKSGLPSDRFSAERTGGSVSTLTIQRTQQEDSAVYLCASSLVGLAGQYFGPGTRLTVL.

The table lists this clonotype with a few counts. The CDR3 spells CASSQELLDTEAFF. The CDR3 DNA reads as TGCGCCAGCAGCCAAGAACTCCTTGACACTGAAGCTTTCTTT. The V and J genes are TRBV4-3 and TRBJ1-1; the D is unclear. Trimming left V 0 bases short and J 3 bases short, with 8 bases between. In germline, CDR1 is LGHNA, CDR2 YSLEER. The CDR3 spans 14 residues.

The V gene is TRBV5-6, the J gene TRBJ2-1; D unresolved. V lost 0 bases and J 9 bases, leaving 4 bases between the germline ends. Germline-derived CDR1 and CDR2 are SGHDT and YYEEEE. The CDR3 spans 11 residues. CDR3 loop: CASSLALEQFF. The CDR3 DNA follows: TGTGCCAGCAGCTTGGCTCTTGAGCAGTTCTTC.

This clonotype came up a few times. The chain is built from TRBV20-1 and TRBJ1-1; 7 bases agree with TRBD1. The CDR3 extends over 12 amino acids. Germline CDR1 and CDR2: DFQATT and SNEGSKA (reference sequence). CDR3 loop: CTGDSMSTEAFF. The CDR3, as DNA: TGCACCGGGGACAGCATGAGCACTGAAGCTTTCTTT.

This sequence joins TRBV21-1 and TRBJ1-5; TRBD1 reflects the table's D call only, with no check against the DNA. TRBV21-1 constitutes a pseudogene. This CDR3 has 15 residues. Here the CDR3 reads CASSKPRGGNQPQHF. CDR3 DNA sequence: TGTGCCAGCAGCAAACCCAGGGGAGGCAATCAGCCCCAGCATTTT.

This clonotype was observed at least ten times. The chain combines TRBV4-1 with TRBJ1-5; TRBD1 is a possible D gene (6 bases). The V gene's germline CDR1 is MGHRA and CDR2 YSYEKL. V was cut by 1 base and J by 7 bases, with 11 bases left in between. The CDR3 totals 14 residues. The CDR3 region has the DNA TGCGCCAGCAGCCAAGGTCGGGGGCCCCAGCCCCAGCATTTT. The encoded protein is CASSQGRGPQPQHF.

The rearrangement joins TRBV20-1 to TRBJ1-6, with a tentative D call TRBD1 (5 bases). The germline V gene encodes CDR1 DFQATT and CDR2 SNEGSKA (reference sequence). The CDR3 runs to 17 residues. Trimming removed 0 bases at V and 7 bases at J, with 19 bases between. CDR3 region: CSARDSGLGAFNSPLHF. CDR3 DNA sequence: TGCAGTGCTAGAGATTCGGGGCTAGGAGCATTCAATTCACCCCTCCACTTT.

With respect to this clonotype: It may be a read error: a sequence one base away is much more abundant. The chain carries TRBV5-1 and TRBJ1-6; 7 bases line up with TRBD1. The germline gives CDR1 SGHRS, CDR2 YFSETQ. J gave up 0 bases and V 4 bases, and 4 bases lay outside the gene matches. The CDR3 sequence is 16 residues long. The CDR3 DNA sequence: TGCGCCAGCAGCCAACAGGGGAGCTCCTATAATTCACCCCTCCACTTT. Encoded protein: CASSQQGSSYNSPLHF.

The chain has TRBV12-3 or TRBV12-4 and TRBJ2-5; TRBD2 agrees at 7 bases. V shed 4 bases and J 3 bases; nucleotides not matched to a gene: 5. This CDR3 is built from 14 residues. CDR3 coding DNA: TGTGCCAGCAGTTCGGGACTAACCGAAGAGACCCAGTACTTC. Translating it yields CASSSGLTEETQYF.

This clonotype was picked up a small number of times. The chain couples TRBV29-1 to TRBJ2-1, with 7 bases that match TRBD2. With V trimmed by 5 bases and J by 3 bases, 7 bases remained unmatched. Germline V gives CDR1 SQVTM, CDR2 ANQGSEA. The CDR3 is made up of 14 amino acids. The CDR3 sequence is CSVHPRDYYNEQFF. CDR3 nucleotides: TGCAGCGTTCACCCCCGGGACTACTACAATGAGCAGTTCTTC.

This clonotype was seen a few times. The V and J genes are TRBV7-2 and TRBJ2-3; D is perhaps TRBD1 or TRBD2 (5 bases each). The V and J ends lost 2 bases and 6 bases respectively, with 12 bases between them. Germline V gene sequence: CDR1 SGHTA, CDR2 FQGNSA. This CDR3 spans 14 amino acids. The CDR3 reads CASSLRRAGDTQYF. The DNA of the CDR3 is TGTGCCAGCAGCTTACGCAGGGCGGGCGATACGCAGTATTTT.

This clonotype was recorded a few times. This rearrangement joins TRBV7-2 to TRBJ2-5, with D perhaps TRBD1 or TRBD2 (5 bases each). This CDR3 is 15 amino acids long. Germline loops: CDR1 SGHTA, CDR2 FQGNSA. Trimming pared 0 bases from V and 5 bases from J, leaving 13 bases between. The CDR3, as DNA: TGTGCCAGCAGCTTAGCGGGACGGCCCGTGGAGACCCAGTACTTC. Its translation is CASSLAGRPVETQYF.

This clonotype has just a few counts. The rearrangement links TRBV28 to TRBJ1-2, with D perhaps matching TRBD1 (6 bases). Germline values: CDR1 MDHEN, CDR2 SYDVKM. CDR3 length: 12 residues. The germline V and J ends were trimmed by 6 bases and 12 bases, with 17 bases remaining between them. The CDR3 DNA sequence: TGTGCCAGCAGCCCGACCCTCGGGGGCGACACCTTC. Translating it yields CASSPTLGGDTF.

J is TRBJ2-1 and V is TRBV12-3 or TRBV12-4, with TRBD1 identical over 8 bases. The V and J ends lost 6 bases and 3 bases, in that order; junction bases with no gene match: 10. The CDR3 loop spans 16 amino acids. The CDR3 DNA reads TGTGCCAGCAGACAAACCGGGACAGGAATCTACAATGAGCAGTTCTTC. Residues: CASRQTGTGIYNEQFF.

This sequence joins TRBV7-9 and TRBJ2-5; D is possibly TRBD2 (6 bases). The CDR3 consists of 14 residues. CDR1 is SEHNR, CDR2 FQNEAQ, per germline (reference sequence). Trimming removed 4 bases from V and 1 base from J, with 10 bases in between. This CDR3 is CASSSLATQETQYF. The CDR3 nucleotides read TGTGCCAGCAGCTCTCTAGCGACCCAAGAGACCCAGTACTTC.